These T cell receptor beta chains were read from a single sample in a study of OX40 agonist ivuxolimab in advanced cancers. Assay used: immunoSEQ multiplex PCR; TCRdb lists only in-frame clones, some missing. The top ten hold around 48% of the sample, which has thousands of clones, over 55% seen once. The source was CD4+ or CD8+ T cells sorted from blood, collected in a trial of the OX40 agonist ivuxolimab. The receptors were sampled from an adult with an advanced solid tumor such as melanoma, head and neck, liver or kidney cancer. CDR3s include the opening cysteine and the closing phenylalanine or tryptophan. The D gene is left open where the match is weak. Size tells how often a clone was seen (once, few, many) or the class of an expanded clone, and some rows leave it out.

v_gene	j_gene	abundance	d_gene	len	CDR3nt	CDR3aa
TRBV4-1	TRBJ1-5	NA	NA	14	TGCGCCAGCAGCCAAGACCTTAGGAATCAGCCCCAGCATTTT	CASSQDLRNQPQHF
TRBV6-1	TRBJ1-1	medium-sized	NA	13	TGTGCCAGCAGTGAAAGGGAAATCACTGAAGCTTTCTTT	CASSEREITEAFF
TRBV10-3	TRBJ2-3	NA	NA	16	TGTGCCATCAGTGAGTCAATGGCAGTAAGGAGCCATACGCAGTATTTT	CAISESMAVRSHTQYF
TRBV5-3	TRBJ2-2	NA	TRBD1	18	TGTGCCAGAAGCTCCTATATCAGGACAGGGGAGGGAACCGGGGAGCTGTTTTTT	CARSSYIRTGEGTGELFF
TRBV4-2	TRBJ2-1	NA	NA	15	TGTGCCAGCAGCCTCTTACAAAGGTTCTGGGAGGAGCAGTTCTTC	CASSLLQRFWEEQFF
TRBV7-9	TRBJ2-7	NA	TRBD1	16	TGTGCCAGCAGCTCGACCCGACAGGGAAGACCCTACGAGCAGTACTTC	CASSSTRQGRPYEQYF
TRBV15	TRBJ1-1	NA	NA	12	TGTGCCACCAGCAGAGACCTTCCAGCCGCTTTCTTT	CATSRDLPAAFF
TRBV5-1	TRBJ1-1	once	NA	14	TGCGCCAGCAGCTGGAGGGCCTTGAACACTGAAGCTTTCTTT	CASSWRALNTEAFF
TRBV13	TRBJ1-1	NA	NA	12	TGTGCCAGCAGCCTCAGTGGGCAGGAAGCTTTCTTT	CASSLSGQEAFF
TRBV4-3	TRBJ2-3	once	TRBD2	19	TGCGCCAGCAGCCAAGCAACCTCCCTAGCGGGGGAGATCCCAGATACGCAGTATTTT	CASSQATSLAGEIPDTQYF
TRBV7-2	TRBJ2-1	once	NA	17	TGTGCCAGCAGCTTCGGGGCCCGGCGGGCTGTACACAATGAGCAGTTCTTC	CASSFGARRAVHNEQFF
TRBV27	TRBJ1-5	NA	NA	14	TGTGTCAGCAGTCCGACCCATAGCAATCAGCCCCAGCATTTT	CVSSPTHSNQPQHF
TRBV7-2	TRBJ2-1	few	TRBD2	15	TGTGCCAGCAGCTTGCTAGCGGGGGGGCCAAATGAGCAGTTCTTC	CASSLLAGGPNEQFF
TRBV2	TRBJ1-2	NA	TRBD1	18	TGTGCCAGCAGTGAAATACGGGACAGGGGTTTCTGGAGCTATGGCTACACCTTC	CASSEIRDRGFWSYGYTF
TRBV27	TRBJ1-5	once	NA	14	TGTGCCAGCAGTTCTCGGGGAGGCAATCAGCCCCAGCATTTT	CASSSRGGNQPQHF
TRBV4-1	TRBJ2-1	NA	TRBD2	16	TGCGCCAGCAGCCTCGCCGGGACTAGCGGTTACAATGAGCAGTTCTTC	CASSLAGTSGYNEQFF
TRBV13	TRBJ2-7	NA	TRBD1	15	TGTGCCAGCAGCTATGAGGGGACAGACTCCTACGAGCAGTACTTC	CASSYEGTDSYEQYF
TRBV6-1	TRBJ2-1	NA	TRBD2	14	TGTGCCAGCCATAGCGGGGACATCTACAATGAGCAGTTCTTC	CASHSGDIYNEQFF
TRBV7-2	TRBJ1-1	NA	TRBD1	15	TGTGCCAGCAGCCCTCCTAAGCAGGGGGGGACTGAAGCTTTCTTT	CASSPPKQGGTEAFF
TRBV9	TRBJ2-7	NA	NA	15	TGTGCCAGCAGCGTGTCAGGCGCAAGCTCCTACGAGCAGTACTTC	CASSVSGASSYEQYF
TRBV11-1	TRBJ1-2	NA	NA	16	TGTGCCAGCAGCTTAGGCAATACCGGGACAATCTATGGCTACACCTTC	CASSLGNTGTIYGYTF
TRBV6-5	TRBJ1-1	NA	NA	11	TGTGCCAGCAGTCGGGGTCCTGAAGCTTTCTTT	CASSRGPEAFF
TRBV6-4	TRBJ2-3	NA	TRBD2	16	TGTGCCAGCAGTGACTCGACTAGCGGGGGGGCAGATACGCAGTATTTT	CASSDSTSGGADTQYF
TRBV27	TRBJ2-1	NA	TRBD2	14	TGTGCCAGCAGTTTATTGGCTAGCGGGAAAGAGCAGTTCTTC	CASSLLASGKEQFF
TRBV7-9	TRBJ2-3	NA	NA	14	TGTGCGGCCGAAGACAGAACTAGCACAGATACGCAGTATTTT	CAAEDRTSTDTQYF
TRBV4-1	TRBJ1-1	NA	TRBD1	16	TGCGCCAGCAGCCGACTGACAGGGAGTATGAACACTGAAGCTTTCTTT	CASSRLTGSMNTEAFF
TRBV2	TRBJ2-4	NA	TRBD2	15	TGTGCCAGCAGTGACGGGCGGGGGGCCAAAAACATTCAGTACTTC	CASSDGRGAKNIQYF
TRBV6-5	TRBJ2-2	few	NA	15	TGTGCCAGCAGTTACTCGACCGGGATGGTCGGGGAGCTGTTTTTT	CASSYSTGMVGELFF
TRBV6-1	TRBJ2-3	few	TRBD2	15	TGTGCCAGCAGCCCCGTTAGCGGGGGGGCGGATACGCAGTATTTT	CASSPVSGGADTQYF
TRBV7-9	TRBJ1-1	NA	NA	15	TGTGCCAGCAGCCCAGAGGGGGGATGGGACACTGAAGCTTTCTTT	CASSPEGGWDTEAFF
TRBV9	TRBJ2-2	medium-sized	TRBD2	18	TGTGCCAGCAGCGTAGCCGAGCGGGGGGGCTCAAGAACCGGGGAGCTGTTTTTT	CASSVAERGGSRTGELFF
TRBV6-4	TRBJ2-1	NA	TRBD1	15	TGTGCCAGCAGTGAGGGAACAGGGGCCTCAAATGAGCAGTTCTTC	CASSEGTGASNEQFF
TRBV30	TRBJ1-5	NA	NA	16	TGTGCCTGGAGTTCTCACCGGACCGGGTCAAATCAGCCCCAGCATTTT	CAWSSHRTGSNQPQHF
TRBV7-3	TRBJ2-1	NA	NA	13	TGTGCCAGCAGGCCACAAGGGACAAAAGAGCAGTTCTTC	CASRPQGTKEQFF
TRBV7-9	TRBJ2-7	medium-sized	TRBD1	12	TGTGCCAGCAGCCAGGGGACAGGCGAGCAGTACTTC	CASSQGTGEQYF
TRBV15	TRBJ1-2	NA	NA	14	TGTGCCACCAGCAGAGATCGGGGCGACTATGGCTACACCTTC	CATSRDRGDYGYTF
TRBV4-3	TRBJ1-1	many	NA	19	TGCGCCAGCAGCCAAGATATTGGTCCAGACCCACTACTGAACACTGAAGCTTTCTTT	CASSQDIGPDPLLNTEAFF
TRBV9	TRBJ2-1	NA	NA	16	TGTGCCAGCAGCCCGAGCCCTAGGACGGCCGGCAATGAGCAGTTCTTC	CASSPSPRTAGNEQFF
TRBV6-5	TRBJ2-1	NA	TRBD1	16	TGTGCCAGCAGTTACTCGGGACAGGGGGCTATCGATGAGCAGTTCTTC	CASSYSGQGAIDEQFF
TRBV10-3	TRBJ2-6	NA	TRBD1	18	TGTGCCATCAGTGGAGGGACAGATGGGTACTCTGGGGCCAACGTCCTGACTTTC	CAISGGTDGYSGANVLTF
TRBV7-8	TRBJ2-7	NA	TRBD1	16	TGTGCCAGCAGCTCCCGGACAGGGGGAGCCTCCTACGAGCAGTACTTC	CASSSRTGGASYEQYF
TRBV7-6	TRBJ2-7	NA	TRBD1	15	TGTGCCAGCAGCTTAAACAGGGGGCTCTCCTACGAGCAGTACTTC	CASSLNRGLSYEQYF
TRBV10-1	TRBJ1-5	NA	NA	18	TGCGCCAGCAGTGAGTCGAAGACAGGAAAAATTAGCAATCAGCCCCAGCATTTT	CASSESKTGKISNQPQHF
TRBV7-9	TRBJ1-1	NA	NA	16	TGTGCCAGCAGCTTAGAGGGGGGTGGGGTGAACACTGAAGCTTTCTTT	CASSLEGGGVNTEAFF
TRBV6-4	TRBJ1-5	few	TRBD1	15	TGTGCCAGCAGTGACACAGGGGAAAGTGGTCAGCCCCAGCATTTT	CASSDTGESGQPQHF
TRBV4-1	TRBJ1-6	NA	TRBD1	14	TGCGCCAGCCTGGGACAGGGGTATAATTCACCCCTCCACTTT	CASLGQGYNSPLHF
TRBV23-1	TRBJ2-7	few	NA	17	TGCGCCAGCAGTCAAGTTAGGCTCGGCAGCCCGACGTGGGAGCAGTACTTC	CASSQVRLGSPTWEQYF
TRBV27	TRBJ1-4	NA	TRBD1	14	TGTGCCAGCAGTCCGGGACAGACTAATGAAAAACTGTTTTTT	CASSPGQTNEKLFF
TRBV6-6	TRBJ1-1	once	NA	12	TGTGCCAGCAGTTCCCGGTACACTGAAGCTTTCTTT	CASSSRYTEAFF
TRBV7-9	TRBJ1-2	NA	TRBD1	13	TGTGCCAGCAGCTTTACAGGGGGCCATGGCTACACCTTC	CASSFTGGHGYTF
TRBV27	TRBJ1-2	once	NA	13	TGTGCCAGCAGTTTCGCCTCCGACTATGGCTACACCTTC	CASSFASDYGYTF
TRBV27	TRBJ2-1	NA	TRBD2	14	TGTGCCAGCAGTCTAGCGGGGGCAAACAATGAGCAGTTCTTC	CASSLAGANNEQFF
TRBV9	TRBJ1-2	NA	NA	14	TGTGCCAGCAGCCTCGACGGGGGGGTCTATGGCTACACCTTC	CASSLDGGVYGYTF
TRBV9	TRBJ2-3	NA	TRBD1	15	TGTGCCAGCAGCGCCTGGGACAGCTATGCAGATACGCAGTATTTT	CASSAWDSYADTQYF
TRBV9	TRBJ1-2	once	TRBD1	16	TGTGCCAGCAGCGGCACCTTTCCGGGACAGGGATATGGCTACACCTTC	CASSGTFPGQGYGYTF
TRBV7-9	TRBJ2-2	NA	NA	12	TGTGCCAGCAGCCTCGGGGCCGGGGAGCTGTTTTTT	CASSLGAGELFF